This TCR beta chain comes out of a study of blood T cell repertoires in COVID-19 (dated by TCRdb to about 2020). Regarding the research as a whole: Samples covering the acute and convalescent phases of COVID-19 were provided by collaborators in the United States, Italy and Spain. The repertoires were released in a freely available public database meant as a resource for research on the immune response to SARS-CoV-2. HLA class I and class II types, where available, came from metadata supplied by the sample provider rather than from assay-based typing. Samples came from the ongoing ImmuneRACE study (first 160 participants) plus 1,254 subjects from 6 global collaborators. Subjects who had been exposed to COVID-19, were actively infected with it, or had recovered from it provided the deeply sampled blood TCRbeta repertoires that made up the dataset. The material from the prospective study consisted of cDNA or gDNA derived from T cells, B-cell-depleted T cells, or PBMCs. Sample metadata almost always included a de-identified subject ID, COVID-19 status, age in years and sex. What the study reported, not specific to this receptor: The quantity of clinical and demographic metadata differed by source and by participant and was supplied without curation.

V and J are trimmed by 5 bases and 6 bases, and the gene matches miss 5 bases of the junction. CDR1 LNHDA and CDR2 SQIVND were looked up in the germline V gene (reference sequence). Counted from cysteine to phenylalanine, this CDR3 has 13 amino acids. Left in the record is the CDR3 DNA by itself, 39 bases read in frame from the first base. Worth noting for this clone: Its antigen is currently not known. Base qualities are not provided; no much larger clone lies one nucleotide away.

In the prospective study, participants were roughly 18 to 100 years old, resided in 24 geographic areas of the United States, and were enrolled through a virtual design. In the prospective study, cohorts were assigned on the basis of participant-reported clinical history obtained from a screening survey and a study questionnaire. For ImmuneRACE Cohort 3, a participant was defined as recovered based on two consecutive negative NP/OP PCR tests, clearance by a healthcare professional, or resolution of symptoms. Mobile phlebotomists in the prospective study collected whole blood, serum and a nasopharyngeal or oropharyngeal swab from every participant. Participants in the prospective study had the option to provide additional blood draws and questionnaires over a roughly 2-month period. Blood samples from the prospective study were shipped frozen or at room temperature prior to DNA extraction. TCRbeta CDR3 regions were amplified from genomic DNA by means of the immunoSEQ Assay, a bias-controlled multiplex PCR. As for the original processing: Within the assay, amplification of reference gene primers was used to estimate how many nucleated cells each sample contained. To quantify the absolute abundance of each unique TCRbeta CDR3 rearrangement, sequence reads were collapsed and filtered. For each sample, productive Simpson clonality was calculated by taking the square root of Simpson's diversity index across productive rearrangements. Imported from immuneACCESS, the table was reduced by TCRdb to in-frame sequences with V and J called. These copies leave out some clones; in studies compared against another copy, an unresolved V gene accounts for under half, and the cause of the remainder is not known. That table furnishes V, J and clone size, whereas the DNA furnished D and trimming. Counted in this sample were around 310,000 clones; 88% of them appeared once. Over 4.5% of the sample goes to the ten largest clones.

Material for sequencing was PBMCs or T cells enriched from blood (not recorded which). The TCR was taken from a man aged 30 to 45 who had recovered from COVID-19. This receptor chain uses TRBV19 and TRBJ2-7; 9 central nucleotides agree with TRBD1. The CDR3 here reads CASSGTGPTEQYF. The DNA reads as follows: TGTGCCAGTAGTGGGACAGGGCCCACCGAGCAGTACTTC. Beyond the CDR3, the reference TRBV19 and TRBJ2-7 genes provide the residues; the full variable domain reads: DGGITQSPKYLFRKEGQNVTLSCEQNLNHDAMYWYRQDPGQGLRLIYYSQIVNDFQKGDIAEGYSVSREKKESFPLTVTSAQKNPTAFYLCASSGTGPTEQYFGPGTRLTVT.